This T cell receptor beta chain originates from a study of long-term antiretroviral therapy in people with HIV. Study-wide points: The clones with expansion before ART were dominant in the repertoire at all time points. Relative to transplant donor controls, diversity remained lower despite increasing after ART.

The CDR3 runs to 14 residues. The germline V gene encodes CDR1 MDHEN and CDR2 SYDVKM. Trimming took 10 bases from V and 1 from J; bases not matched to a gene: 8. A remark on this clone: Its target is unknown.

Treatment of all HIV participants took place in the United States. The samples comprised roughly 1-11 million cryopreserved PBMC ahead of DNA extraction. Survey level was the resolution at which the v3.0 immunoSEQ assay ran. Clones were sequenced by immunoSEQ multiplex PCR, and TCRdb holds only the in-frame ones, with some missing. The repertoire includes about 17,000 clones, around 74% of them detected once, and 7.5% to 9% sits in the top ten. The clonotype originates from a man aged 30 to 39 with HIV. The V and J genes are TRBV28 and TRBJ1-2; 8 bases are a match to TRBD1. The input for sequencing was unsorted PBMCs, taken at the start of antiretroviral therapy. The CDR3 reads CATSPGQGNYGYTF. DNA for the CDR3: TGTGCCACCTCCCCCGGACAGGGTAACTATGGCTACACCTTC.